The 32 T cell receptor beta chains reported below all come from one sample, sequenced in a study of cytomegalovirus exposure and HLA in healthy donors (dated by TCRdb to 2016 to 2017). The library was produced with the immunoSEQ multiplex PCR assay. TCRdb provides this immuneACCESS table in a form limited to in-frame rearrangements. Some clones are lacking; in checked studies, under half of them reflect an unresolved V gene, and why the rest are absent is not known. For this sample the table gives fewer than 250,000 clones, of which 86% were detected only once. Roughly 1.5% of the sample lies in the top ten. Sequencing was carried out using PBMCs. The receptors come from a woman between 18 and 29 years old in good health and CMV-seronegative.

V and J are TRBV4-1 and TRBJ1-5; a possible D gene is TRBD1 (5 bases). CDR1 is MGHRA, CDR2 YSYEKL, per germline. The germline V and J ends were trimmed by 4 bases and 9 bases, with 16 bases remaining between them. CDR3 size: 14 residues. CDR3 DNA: TGCGCCAGCAGCCCGGGGCCGGGGGTAATGCCCCAGCATTTT. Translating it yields CASSPGPGVMPQHF.

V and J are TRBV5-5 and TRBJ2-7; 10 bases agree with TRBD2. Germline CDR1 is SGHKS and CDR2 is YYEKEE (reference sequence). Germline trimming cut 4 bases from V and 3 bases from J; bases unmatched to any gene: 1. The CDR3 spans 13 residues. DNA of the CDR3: TGTGCCAGCAGCCGACTAGCGGGCTACGAGCAGTACTTC. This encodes CASSRLAGYEQYF.

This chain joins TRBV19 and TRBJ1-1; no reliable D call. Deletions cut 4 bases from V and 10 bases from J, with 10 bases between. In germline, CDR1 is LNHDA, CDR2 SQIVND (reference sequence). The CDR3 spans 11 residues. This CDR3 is CASSKARSAFF. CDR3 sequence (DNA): TGTGCCAGTAGTAAGGCCAGGTCAGCTTTCTTT.

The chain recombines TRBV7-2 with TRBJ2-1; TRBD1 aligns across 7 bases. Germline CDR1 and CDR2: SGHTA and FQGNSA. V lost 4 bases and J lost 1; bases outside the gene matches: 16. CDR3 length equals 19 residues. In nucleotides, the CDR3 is TGTGCCAGCAGCTCAAAGGGGGCAGGACTGAGATCATCCTACAATGAGCAGTTCTTC. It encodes CASSSKGAGLRSSYNEQFF.

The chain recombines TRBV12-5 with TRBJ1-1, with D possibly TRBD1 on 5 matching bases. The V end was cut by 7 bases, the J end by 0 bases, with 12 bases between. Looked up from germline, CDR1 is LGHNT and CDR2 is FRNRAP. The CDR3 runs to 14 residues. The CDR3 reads CASAAGRLNTEAFF. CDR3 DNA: TGTGCTAGTGCAGCGGGGCGTCTGAACACTGAAGCTTTCTTT.

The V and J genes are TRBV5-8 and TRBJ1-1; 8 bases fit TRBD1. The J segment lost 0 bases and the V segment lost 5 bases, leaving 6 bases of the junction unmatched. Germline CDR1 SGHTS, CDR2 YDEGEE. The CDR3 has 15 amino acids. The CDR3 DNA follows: TGTGCCAGCAGACGCAGGACAGGGTTGAACACTGAAGCTTTCTTT. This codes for CASRRRTGLNTEAFF.

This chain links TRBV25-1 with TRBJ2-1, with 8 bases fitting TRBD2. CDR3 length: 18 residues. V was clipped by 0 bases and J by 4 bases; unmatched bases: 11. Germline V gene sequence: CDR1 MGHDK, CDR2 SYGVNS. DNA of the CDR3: TGTGCCAGCAGTGAATACCTCCTACCGGGGGGGAGATACAATGAGCAGTTCTTC. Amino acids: CASSEYLLPGGRYNEQFF.

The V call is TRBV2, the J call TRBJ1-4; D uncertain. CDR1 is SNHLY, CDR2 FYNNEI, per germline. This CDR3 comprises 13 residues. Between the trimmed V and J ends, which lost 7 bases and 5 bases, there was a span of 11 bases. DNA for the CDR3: TGTGCCAGCAATGGGAGGCGGAATGAAAAACTGTTTTTT. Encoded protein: CASNGRRNEKLFF.

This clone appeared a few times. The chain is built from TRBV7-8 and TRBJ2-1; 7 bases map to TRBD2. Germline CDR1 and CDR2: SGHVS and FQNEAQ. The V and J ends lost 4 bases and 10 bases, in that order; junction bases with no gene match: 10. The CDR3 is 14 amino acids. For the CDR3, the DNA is TGTGCCAGCAGCTACCCTAGGGCGGGAGAAGAGCAGTTCTTC. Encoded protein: CASSYPRAGEEQFF.

CDR3: CASSHTRLRAGANVLTF. CDR3 nucleotide sequence: TGTGCCAGCAGCCACACGCGACTCAGAGCTGGGGCCAACGTCCTGACTTTC. The V call is TRBV7-9, the J call TRBJ2-6; D gene uncertain. V lost 5 bases and J lost 2, with 16 bases in between. Germline lookup yields CDR1 SEHNR and CDR2 FQNEAQ (reference sequence). CDR3 length equals 17 residues.

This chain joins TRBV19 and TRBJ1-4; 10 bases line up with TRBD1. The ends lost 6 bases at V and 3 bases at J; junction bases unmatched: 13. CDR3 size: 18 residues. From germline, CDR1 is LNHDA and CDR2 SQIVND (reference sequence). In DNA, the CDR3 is TGTGCCAGTAGCATGACCGGGACAGGGGTCGTTTCTAATGAAAAACTGTTTTTT. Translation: CASSMTGTGVVSNEKLFF.

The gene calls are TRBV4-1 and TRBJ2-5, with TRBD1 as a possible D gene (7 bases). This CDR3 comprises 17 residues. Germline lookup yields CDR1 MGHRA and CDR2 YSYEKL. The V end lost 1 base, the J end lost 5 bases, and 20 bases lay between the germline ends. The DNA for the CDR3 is TGCGCCAGCAGCCAAGTAGGGGGCGGGACGGGATTGGAGACCCAGTACTTC. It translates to CASSQVGGGTGLETQYF.

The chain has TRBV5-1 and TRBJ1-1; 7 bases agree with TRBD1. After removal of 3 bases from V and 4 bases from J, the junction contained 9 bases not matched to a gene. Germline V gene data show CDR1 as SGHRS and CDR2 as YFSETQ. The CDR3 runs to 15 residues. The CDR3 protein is CASSSIPGQTTEAFF. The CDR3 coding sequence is TGCGCCAGCAGCTCAATACCGGGACAGACCACTGAAGCTTTCTTT.

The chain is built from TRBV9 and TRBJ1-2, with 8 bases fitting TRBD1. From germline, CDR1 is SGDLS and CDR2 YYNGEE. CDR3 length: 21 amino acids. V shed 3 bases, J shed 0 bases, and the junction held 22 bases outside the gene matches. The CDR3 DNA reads TGTGCCAGCAGCGGGCTCGATTCCTCTCGGGACAGGCCCCAGACTAACTATGGCTACACCTTC. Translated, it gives CASSGLDSSRDRPQTNYGYTF.

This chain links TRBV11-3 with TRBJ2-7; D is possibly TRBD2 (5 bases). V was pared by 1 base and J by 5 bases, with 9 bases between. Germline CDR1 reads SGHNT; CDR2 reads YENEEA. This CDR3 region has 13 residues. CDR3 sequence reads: CASSLAGLNEQYF. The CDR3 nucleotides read TGTGCCAGCAGCTTAGCGGGATTAAACGAGCAGTACTTC.

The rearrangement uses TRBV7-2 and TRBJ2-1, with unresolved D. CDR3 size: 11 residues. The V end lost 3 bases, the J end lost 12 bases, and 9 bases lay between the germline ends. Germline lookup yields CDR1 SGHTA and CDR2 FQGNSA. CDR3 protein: CASSFSSGQFF. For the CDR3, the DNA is TGTGCCAGCAGCTTCAGCTCGGGGCAGTTCTTC.

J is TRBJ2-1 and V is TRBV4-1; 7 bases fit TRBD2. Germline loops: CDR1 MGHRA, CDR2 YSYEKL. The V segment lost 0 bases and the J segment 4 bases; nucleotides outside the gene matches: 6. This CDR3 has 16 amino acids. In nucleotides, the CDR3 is TGCGCCAGCAGCCAAGATGGGGACTATCTATACAATGAGCAGTTCTTC. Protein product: CASSQDGDYLYNEQFF.

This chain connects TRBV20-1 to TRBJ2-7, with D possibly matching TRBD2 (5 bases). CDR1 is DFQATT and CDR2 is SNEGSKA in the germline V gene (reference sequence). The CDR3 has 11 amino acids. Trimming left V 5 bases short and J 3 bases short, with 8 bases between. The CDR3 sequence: CSALLDYEQYF. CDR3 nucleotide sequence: TGCAGTGCTTTACTAGACTACGAGCAGTACTTC.

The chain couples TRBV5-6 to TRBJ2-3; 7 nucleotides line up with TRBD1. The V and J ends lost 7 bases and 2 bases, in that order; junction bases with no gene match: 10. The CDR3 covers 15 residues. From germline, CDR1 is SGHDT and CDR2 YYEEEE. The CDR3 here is CASGYRGVSTDTQYF. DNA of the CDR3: TGTGCCAGCGGATACAGGGGAGTGTCCACAGATACGCAGTATTTT. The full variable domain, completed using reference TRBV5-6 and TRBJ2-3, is DAGVTQSPTHLIKTRGQQVTLRCSPKSGHDTVSWYQQALGQGPQFIFQYYEEEERQRGNFPDRFSGHQFPNYSSELNVNALLLGDSALYLCASGYRGVSTDTQYFGPGTRLTVL.

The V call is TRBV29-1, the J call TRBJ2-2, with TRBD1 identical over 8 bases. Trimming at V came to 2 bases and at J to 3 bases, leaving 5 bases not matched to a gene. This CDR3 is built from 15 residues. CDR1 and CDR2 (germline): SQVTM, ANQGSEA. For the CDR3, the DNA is TGCAGCGTTGAACTCAGGGGGCGAGACACCGGGGAGCTGTTTTTT. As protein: CSVELRGRDTGELFF.

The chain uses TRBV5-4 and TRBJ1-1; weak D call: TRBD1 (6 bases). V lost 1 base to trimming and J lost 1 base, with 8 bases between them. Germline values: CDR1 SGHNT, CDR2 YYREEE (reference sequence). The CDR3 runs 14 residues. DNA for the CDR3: TGTGCCAGCAGCTTGTTAGGGGGGAACACTGAAGCTTTCTTT. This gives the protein CASSLLGGNTEAFF.

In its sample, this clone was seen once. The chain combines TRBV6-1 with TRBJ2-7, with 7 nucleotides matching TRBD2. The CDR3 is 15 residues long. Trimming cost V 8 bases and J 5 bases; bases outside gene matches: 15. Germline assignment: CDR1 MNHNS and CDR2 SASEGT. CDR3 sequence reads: CASWWEGLGWDEQYF. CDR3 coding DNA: TGTGCCAGCTGGTGGGAGGGACTGGGGTGGGACGAGCAGTACTTC.

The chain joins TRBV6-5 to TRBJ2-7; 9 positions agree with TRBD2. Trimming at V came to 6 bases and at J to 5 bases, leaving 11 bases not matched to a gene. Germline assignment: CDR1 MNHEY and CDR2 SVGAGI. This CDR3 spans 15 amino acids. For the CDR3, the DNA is TGTGCCAGCAGGGCCGATTATAGCGGGAGAAACGAGCAGTACTTC. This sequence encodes CASRADYSGRNEQYF.

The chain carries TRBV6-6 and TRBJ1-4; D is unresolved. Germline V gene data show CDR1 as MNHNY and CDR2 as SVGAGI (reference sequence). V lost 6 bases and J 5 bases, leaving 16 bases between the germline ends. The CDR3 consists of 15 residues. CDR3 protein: CASSPHNRGNEKLFF. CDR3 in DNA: TGTGCCAGCAGCCCCCACAACCGCGGGAATGAAAAACTGTTTTTT.

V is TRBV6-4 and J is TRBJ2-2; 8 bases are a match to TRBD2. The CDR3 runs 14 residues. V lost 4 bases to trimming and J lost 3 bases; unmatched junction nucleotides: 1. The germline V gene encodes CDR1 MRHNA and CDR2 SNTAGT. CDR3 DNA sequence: TGTGCCAGCAGTGTCGGGGGGGACACCGGGGAGCTGTTTTTT. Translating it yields CASSVGGDTGELFF.

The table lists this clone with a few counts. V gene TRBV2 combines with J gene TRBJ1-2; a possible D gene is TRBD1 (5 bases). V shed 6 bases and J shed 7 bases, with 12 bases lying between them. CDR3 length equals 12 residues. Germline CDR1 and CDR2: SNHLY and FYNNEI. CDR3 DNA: TGTGCCAGCAGAGCCCAGGGTCCTGGCTACACCTTC. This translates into CASRAQGPGYTF.

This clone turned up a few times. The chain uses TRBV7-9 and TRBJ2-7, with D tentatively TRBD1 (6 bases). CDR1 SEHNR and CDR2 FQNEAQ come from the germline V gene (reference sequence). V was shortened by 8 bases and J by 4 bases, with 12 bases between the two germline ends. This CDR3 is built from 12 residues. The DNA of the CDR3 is TGTGCCAGCTCCAGGACAGCTTACGAGCAGTACTTC. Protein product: CASSRTAYEQYF.

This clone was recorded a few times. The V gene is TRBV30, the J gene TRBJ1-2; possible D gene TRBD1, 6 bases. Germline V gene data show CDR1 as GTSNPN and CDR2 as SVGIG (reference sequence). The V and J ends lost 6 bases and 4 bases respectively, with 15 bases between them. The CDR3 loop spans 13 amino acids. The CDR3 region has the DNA TGTGCCTGCCCCCGGGACACGTTCTATGGCTACACCTTC. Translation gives CACPRDTFYGYTF.

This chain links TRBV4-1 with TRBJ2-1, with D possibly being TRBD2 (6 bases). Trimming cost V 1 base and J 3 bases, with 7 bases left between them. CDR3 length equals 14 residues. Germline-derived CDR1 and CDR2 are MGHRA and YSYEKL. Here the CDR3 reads CASSQATSYNEQFF. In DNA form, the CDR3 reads TGCGCCAGCAGCCAAGCGACTAGCTACAATGAGCAGTTCTTC.

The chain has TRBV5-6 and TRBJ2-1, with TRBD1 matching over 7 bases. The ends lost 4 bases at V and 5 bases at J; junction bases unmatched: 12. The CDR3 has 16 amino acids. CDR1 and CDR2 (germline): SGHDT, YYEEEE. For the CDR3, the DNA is TGTGCCAGCAGCAGGAGACTACAGGGGATCAACAATGAGCAGTTCTTC. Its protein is CASSRRLQGINNEQFF.

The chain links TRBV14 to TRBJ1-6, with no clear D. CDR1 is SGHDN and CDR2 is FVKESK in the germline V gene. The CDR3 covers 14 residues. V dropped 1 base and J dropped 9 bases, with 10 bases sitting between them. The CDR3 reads CASSQVMGSSPLHF. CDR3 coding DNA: TGTGCCAGCAGCCAAGTCATGGGGAGTTCACCCCTCCACTTT.

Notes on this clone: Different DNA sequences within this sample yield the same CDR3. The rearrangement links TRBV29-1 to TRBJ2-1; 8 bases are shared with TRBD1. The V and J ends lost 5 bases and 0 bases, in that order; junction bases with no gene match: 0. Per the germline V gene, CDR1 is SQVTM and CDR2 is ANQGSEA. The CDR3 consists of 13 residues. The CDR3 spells CSVTGGSYNEQFF. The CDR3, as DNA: TGCAGCGTTACAGGGGGCTCCTACAATGAGCAGTTCTTC.